This T cell receptor (beta chain) was retrieved from a study of tumor and adjacent non-tumor tissue in lung cancer. RNA was extracted from bulk tissue without any cell sorting. This non-tumor lung sample came from over 3 cm beyond the tumor edge. Of note for this clonotype: The junction and the germline gene differ at one end; a read error may be behind it.

CDR1 is LGHNA and CDR2 is YNFKEQ in the germline V gene. The CDR3 has 15 amino acids. TCRbeta libraries were built with three rounds of nested PCR, modified from ARM-PCR. Each CDR3 protein is one row after TCRdb ran MiXCR on the multiplex PCR reads. Of fewer than 100,000 distinct CDR3 sequences detected, 65% to 80% appear once; the ten largest clones hold about a fifth. The chain recombines TRBV4-2 with TRBJ2-1; TRBD2 agrees at 8 bases. This receptor was taken from a woman aged 45-65 years with non-small cell lung cancer. The sequenced material came from distant non-tumor lung tissue. The CDR3 is CANSPQRETCNEQFF. The CDR3 region has the DNA TGTGCCAACAGCCCCCAGCGGGAGACTTGCAATGAGCAGTTCTTC.